These 3 T cell receptor beta chains were sequenced from one sample in a study of brain T cells in children with intractable seizures. Produced via immunoSEQ multiplex PCR; TCRdb's table is partial and in-frame only. The table records 70,000 to 85,000 clones, more than 75% of them present only once. The sample was peripheral blood, taken at surgery. The receptors here all came from a girl under 10 years old with Rasmussen encephalitis and intractable seizures.

The CDR3 loop reads CASGQGDEAFF. CDR3 sequence (DNA): TGCGCCAGCGGACAGGGCGATGAAGCTTTCTTT. The chain carries TRBV10-2 and TRBJ1-1; TRBD1 matches 8 bases. From germline, CDR1 is WSHSY and CDR2 SAAADI. The CDR3 has 11 residues. The V gene end was trimmed by 8 bases and the J gene end by 7 bases; junction bases not matched to a gene: 3.

This clone was detected once. This chain uses TRBV3-1 (or the pseudogene TRBV3-2) with TRBJ2-6; maybe TRBD2 (6 bases). V dropped 8 bases and J dropped 0 bases, with 11 bases sitting between them. Germline values: CDR1 LGHDT, CDR2 YNNKEL (reference sequence). This CDR3 contains 15 residues. The CDR3: CASREKASGANVLTF. In DNA form, the CDR3 reads TGTGCCAGCCGGGAGAAAGCCTCTGGGGCCAACGTCCTGACTTTC.

The chain recombines TRBV6-5 with TRBJ1-4; D possibly corresponds to TRBD1 (6 bases). Germline CDR1 reads MNHEY; CDR2 reads SVGAGI. The CDR3 consists of 12 residues. The V gene lost 4 bases and the J gene lost 7 bases, with 7 bases spanning the gap. The CDR3 DNA follows: TGTGCCAGCAGTTCAGGGGTTGAAAAACTGTTTTTT. Its protein is CASSSGVEKLFF.